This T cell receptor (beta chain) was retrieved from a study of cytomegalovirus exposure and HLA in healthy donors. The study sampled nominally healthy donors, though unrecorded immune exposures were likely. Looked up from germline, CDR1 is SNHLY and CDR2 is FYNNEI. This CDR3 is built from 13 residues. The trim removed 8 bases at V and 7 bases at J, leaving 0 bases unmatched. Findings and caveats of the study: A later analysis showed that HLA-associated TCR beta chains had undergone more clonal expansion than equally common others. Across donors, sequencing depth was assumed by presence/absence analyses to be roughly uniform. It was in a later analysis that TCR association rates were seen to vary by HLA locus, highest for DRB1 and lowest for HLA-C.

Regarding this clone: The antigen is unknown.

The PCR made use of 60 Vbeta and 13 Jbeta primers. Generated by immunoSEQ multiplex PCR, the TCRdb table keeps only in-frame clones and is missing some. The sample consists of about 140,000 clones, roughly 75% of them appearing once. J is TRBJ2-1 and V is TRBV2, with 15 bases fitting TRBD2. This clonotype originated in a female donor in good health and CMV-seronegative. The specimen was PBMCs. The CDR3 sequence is CASGTSGRNEQFF. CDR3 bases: TGTGCCAGCGGGACTAGCGGGAGGAATGAGCAGTTCTTC.